This paragraph covers one T cell receptor beta chain sequence. Its target is unknown. The record originates from a study of cytomegalovirus exposure and HLA in healthy donors. Study overall: An early release of data contained 75 million to 90 million unique TCRs, which came from HLA-typed donors. Membership in the Caucasian-associated ancestry cluster was found for around 81% of approximately 400 genotyped donors.

The PCR contained 60 Vbeta and 13 Jbeta primers. Repertoires were generated with immunoSEQ multiplex PCR, while TCRdb's copy carries only in-frame clones and drops some. There are 60,000 to 85,000 clones in the sample; more than 75% occur only once, and 12% lies in the top ten. Study conclusions and caveats: The study listed roughly 160 cytomegalovirus-associated TCR beta chains.

V was clipped by 5 bases and J by 7 bases, with 21 bases between them. The CDR3 extends over 16 amino acids. CDR1 MGHRA and CDR2 YSYEKL come from the germline V gene. This TCR was sampled from a male donor in good health and CMV-seropositive. Sequencing was performed on PBMCs. The V and J genes are TRBV4-1 and TRBJ2-1, with D possibly TRBD1 on 6 matching bases. The CDR3 loop reads CASSSPRQGRENEQFF. The CDR3 coding sequence is TGCGCCAGCAGCTCACCCCGTCAGGGGCGCGAGAATGAGCAGTTCTTC.